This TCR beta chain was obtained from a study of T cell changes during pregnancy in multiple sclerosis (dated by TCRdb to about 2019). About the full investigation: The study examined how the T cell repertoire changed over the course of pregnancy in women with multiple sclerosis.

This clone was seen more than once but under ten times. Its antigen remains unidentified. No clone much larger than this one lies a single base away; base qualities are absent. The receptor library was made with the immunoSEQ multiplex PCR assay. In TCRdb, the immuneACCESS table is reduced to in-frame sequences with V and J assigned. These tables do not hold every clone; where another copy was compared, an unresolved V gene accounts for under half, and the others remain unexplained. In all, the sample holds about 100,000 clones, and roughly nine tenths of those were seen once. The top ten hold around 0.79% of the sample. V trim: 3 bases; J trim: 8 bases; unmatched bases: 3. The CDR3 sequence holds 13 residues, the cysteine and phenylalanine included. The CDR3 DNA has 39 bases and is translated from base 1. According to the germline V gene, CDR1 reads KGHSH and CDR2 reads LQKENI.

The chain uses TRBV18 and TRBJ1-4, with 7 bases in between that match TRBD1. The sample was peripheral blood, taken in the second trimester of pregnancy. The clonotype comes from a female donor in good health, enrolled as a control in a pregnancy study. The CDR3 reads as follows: CASSPGQDEKLFF. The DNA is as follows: TGTGCCAGCTCACCCGGACAGGACGAAAAACTGTTTTTT.